This is a list of T cell receptor beta chains from one sample in a study of neurological immune-mediated disorders. TCRdb called the 5' RACE reads again in MiXCR, with one record for every CDR3 protein. The table has about 60,000 distinct CDR3 sequences, roughly 9.7% seen once. Source material: PBMCs. All receptors come from a man aged 30 to 39 in good health. Each CDR3 is given with its conserved first and last residue. Each record gives: clone size, V gene, J gene, D gene, CDR3 DNA, CDR3 protein. The D gene is left open where the match is weak. Clone sizes are given selectively: once, few, many, or a class where the clone is expanded.

few	TRBV18	TRBJ2-7	-	TGTGCCAGCTCACAGGCAGACCCCTACGAGCAGTACTTC	CASSQADPYEQYF
many	TRBV28	TRBJ2-5	-	TGTGCCAGCAGCAGTTTACTCGACAGAACCGAGTACCAAGAGACCCAGTACTTC	CASSSLLDRTEYQETQYF
-	TRBV18	TRBJ2-2	TRBD2	TGTGCCAGCTCACCACCGCTCGGACTAGCGGGATCCGGGGAGCTGTTTTTT	CASSPPLGLAGSGELFF
many	TRBV5-1	TRBJ2-7	TRBD1	TGCGCCAGCAGCTGGACAGGGGGGGGCTACGAGCAGTACTTC	CASSWTGGGYEQYF
many	TRBV7-2	TRBJ1-1	-	TGTGCCAGCAGCTTAGCGCGGGGCGTATATATCAACACTGAAGCTTTCTTT	CASSLARGVYINTEAFF
many	TRBV12-3/TRBV12-4	TRBJ2-1	TRBD2	TGTGCCAGCAGTTTAGGGGCTAGCGGTCTAGATGAGCAGTTCTTC	CASSLGASGLDEQFF
-	TRBV11-2	TRBJ2-1	TRBD2	TGTGCCAGCAGCCCTGGGCGGGAGACCGGTAATGAGCAGTTCTTC	CASSPGRETGNEQFF
many	TRBV15	TRBJ1-2	TRBD1	TGTGCCACCAGCAGAGATGGGGGGACAGGGGCGCTCTATGGCTACACCTTC	CATSRDGGTGALYGYTF
many	TRBV10-3	TRBJ2-7	TRBD2	TGTGCCATCAGTGAATTTCCTCTGACTAGCGGGACCTACGAGCAGTACTTC	CAISEFPLTSGTYEQYF
many	TRBV5-1	TRBJ2-7	TRBD2	TGCGCCAGCAGCTCTTCGGGACTAGCGGGCGAGCAGTACTTC	CASSSSGLAGEQYF
many	TRBV10-3	TRBJ2-4	TRBD2	TGTGCCATCAGTGAGTCCGGACTAGCGGGAGGCAGTAACATTCAGTACTTC	CAISESGLAGGSNIQYF
many	TRBV10-3	TRBJ1-1	-	TGTGCCAAACAACAGGGCCCAAGTACTGAAGCTTTCTTT	CAKQQGPSTEAFF
many	TRBV10-2	TRBJ1-4	-	TGCGCCAGCAAAAGGGGGGAAAAACTGTTTTTT	CASKRGEKLFF
many	TRBV6-5	TRBJ1-6	-	TGTGCCAGCAGCGAAGAGGGACCCGGGCCGGATTCACCCCTCCACTTT	CASSEEGPGPDSPLHF
many	TRBV5-1	TRBJ2-1	TRBD2	TGCGCCACCAGAAGGGGACTAGGGAGGAATGAGCAGTTCTTC	CATRRGLGRNEQFF
-	TRBV19	TRBJ2-1	TRBD2	TGTGCCAGTAGTATAGATTTTGGAGTAGCGGGAGGGGATGAGCAGTTCTTC	CASSIDFGVAGGDEQFF
many	TRBV27	TRBJ2-3	-	TGTGCCAGTCCCACAGGGACAGATACGCAGTATTTT	CASPTGTDTQYF
many	TRBV10-2	TRBJ2-7	-	TGCGCCAGCCAATCGGGACGGTTATACGAGCAGTACTTC	CASQSGRLYEQYF
many	TRBV5-1	TRBJ2-3	-	TGCGCCAGCACGAGACCGGGGGTCGACACAGATACGCAGTATTTT	CASTRPGVDTDTQYF
-	TRBV5-1	TRBJ2-7	-	TGCGCCAGCAGCTTGGATCGGGGGCGAGTCTACGAGCAGTACTTC	CASSLDRGRVYEQYF
many	TRBV5-1	TRBJ2-3	TRBD1	TGCGCCAGCAGCTTGGCCGCCAGGGGGTCAGATACGCAGTATTTT	CASSLAARGSDTQYF
many	TRBV29-1	TRBJ2-4	-	TGCAGCGTCGGTACGGTCGGGAACATTCAGTACTTC	CSVGTVGNIQYF
medium-sized	TRBV5-1	TRBJ2-5	-	TGCGCCAGCAGCCTCACACCCGCGGGGCCGCTGGGGACCCAGTACTTC	CASSLTPAGPLGTQYF
many	TRBV7-3	TRBJ2-1	-	TGTGCCAGCAGCTTAACAGGGGGCTCCTACAATGAGCAGTTCTTC	CASSLTGGSYNEQFF
-	TRBV6-2/TRBV6-3	TRBJ2-5	TRBD2	TGTGCCAGCTTCACGACTAGCGGGAGATACCCAGAGACCCAATACTTC	CASFTTSGRYPETQYF
many	TRBV20-1	TRBJ2-7	TRBD2	TGCAGTGCATTAACGACTAGCGTGGAGCAGTACTTC	CSALTTSVEQYF
many	TRBV29-1	TRBJ1-4	-	TGCAGCGTCCGGGAGGAGACTAATGAAAAACTGTTTTTT	CSVREETNEKLFF
-	TRBV5-1	TRBJ2-4	-	TGCGCCAGCAGCTTGGCCCCGGAGGGAGCCAAAAACATTCAGTACTTC	CASSLAPEGAKNIQYF
many	TRBV7-2	TRBJ2-7	-	TGTGCCAGCAGCCTTACTTACGAGCAGTACTTC	CASSLTYEQYF
once	TRBV19	TRBJ1-1	TRBD1	TGTGCCAGCTTTGCCTCGGGACAGCCGGACCTTGAAGCTTTCTTT	CASFASGQPDLEAFF
many	TRBV28	TRBJ2-5	-	TGTGCCAGCAGTTTATTATCAGGATTAAGGGAGACCCAGTACTTC	CASSLLSGLRETQYF
many	TRBV12-3/TRBV12-4	TRBJ2-5	TRBD2	TGTGCCAGCAGTTGGACTAGCGCAGAGACCCAGTACTTC	CASSWTSAETQYF
many	TRBV4-2	TRBJ2-1	TRBD2	TGTGCCAGCAGCCAAGTTGGGGGTCGCGGGAGGCGCAATGAGCAGTTCTTC	CASSQVGGRGRRNEQFF
many	TRBV5-1	TRBJ2-5	TRBD2	TGCGCCAGCAGCTCGAGCGTAGCGGGAGGAGGAAGGGAGACCCAGTACTTC	CASSSSVAGGGRETQYF
many	TRBV2	TRBJ2-1	-	TGTGCCAGCACCTCGCTGGGTGAGCAGTTCTTC	CASTSLGEQFF
many	TRBV28	TRBJ1-4	TRBD1	TGTGCCAGCAGTTTATTTACAGGGGCGGCTAGCCTGTTTTTT	CASSLFTGAASLFF
many	TRBV4-1	TRBJ2-7	TRBD1	TGCGCCAGCAGCCTCCGACAGGGAAGCGAGCAGTACTTC	CASSLRQGSEQYF